The clone carrying this T cell receptor (beta chain) was found many times. V lost 5 bases, J lost 5 bases, and 4 bases stayed unmatched. CDR3 length equals 14 residues. The data were obtained in a study of T cells in Graves' hyperthyroidism and ophthalmopathy. The investigators amplified TCR beta CDR3 regions from RNA transcripts. The TCR CDR3 was amplified in a first-round RT-PCR using the HTBI primer set. From the multiplex PCR reads, TCRdb called clonotypes with MiXCR, one entry per CDR3 protein. The sample yields 550,000 to 700,000 distinct CDR3 sequences, roughly 50% seen once. The chain combines TRBV12-3 or TRBV12-4 with TRBJ1-5, with 9 bases identical to TRBD1. Source material: peripheral blood or thyroid tissue (not recorded which). The TCR comes from an adult woman with Graves' disease, either hyperthyroidism or ophthalmopathy (not recorded which). The CDR3 sequence is CASSGQGLHQPQHF. CDR3 DNA sequence: TGTGCCAGCAGTGGACAGGGGCTACATCAGCCCCAGCATTTT.